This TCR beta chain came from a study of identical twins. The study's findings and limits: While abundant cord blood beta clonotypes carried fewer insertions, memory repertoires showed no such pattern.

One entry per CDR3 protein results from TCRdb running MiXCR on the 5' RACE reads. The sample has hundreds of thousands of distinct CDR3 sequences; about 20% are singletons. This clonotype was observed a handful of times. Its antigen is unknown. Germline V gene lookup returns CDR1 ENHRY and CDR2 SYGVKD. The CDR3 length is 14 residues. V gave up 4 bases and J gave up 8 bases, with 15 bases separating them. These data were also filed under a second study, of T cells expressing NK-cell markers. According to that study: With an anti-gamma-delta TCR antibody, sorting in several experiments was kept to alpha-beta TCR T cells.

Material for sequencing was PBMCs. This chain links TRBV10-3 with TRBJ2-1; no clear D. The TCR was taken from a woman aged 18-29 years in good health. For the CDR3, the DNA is TGTGCCATCAGTGCAGTAGGGCGTGGCGATGAGCAGTTCTTC. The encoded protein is CAISAVGRGDEQFF.